A single sample is the source of the 29 T cell receptor beta chains below, sequenced in a study of T cell responses to AZD1222 COVID-19 vaccine. Method: immunoSEQ multiplex PCR; TCRdb's copy keeps in-frame clones and lacks some. The sample comprises 100,000 to 150,000 clones, roughly 93% of which are singletons, and about 1.1% rests with the top ten. The material sequenced was peripheral blood, taken 28 days after the second AZD1222 dose. All receptors derive from an adult who received the AZD1222 COVID-19 vaccine.

The V call is TRBV28, the J call TRBJ1-4, with TRBD1 as a possible D gene (6 bases). Per germline, CDR1 MDHEN and CDR2 SYDVKM. The V end was cut by 5 bases, the J end by 3 bases, with 16 bases between. The CDR3 consists of 16 residues. The CDR3 nucleotides read TGTGCCAGCAGTGAACCCGGCAGGGGACCTAATGAAAAACTGTTTTTT. Translating gives CASSEPGRGPNEKLFF.

This sequence joins TRBV19 and TRBJ1-2; 9 nucleotides line up with TRBD1. Germline CDR1 is LNHDA and CDR2 is SQIVND (reference sequence). The J segment lost 4 bases and the V segment lost 7 bases, leaving 19 bases of the junction unmatched. CDR3 size: 18 residues. The CDR3 protein is CASTAIVLRDRVRYGYTF. The CDR3 coding sequence is TGTGCCAGTACCGCCATAGTCCTCCGGGACAGGGTTCGCTATGGCTACACCTTC.

V is TRBV4-1 and J is TRBJ1-1, with 9 bases fitting TRBD1. This CDR3 spans 18 amino acids. The V and J ends lost 4 bases and 0 bases, in that order; junction bases with no gene match: 12. The V gene's germline CDR1 is MGHRA and CDR2 YSYEKL. This CDR3 is CASSPFAWTGAVNTEAFF. For the CDR3, the DNA is TGCGCCAGCAGCCCGTTCGCCTGGACAGGGGCCGTGAACACTGAAGCTTTCTTT.

The genes are TRBV5-1 and TRBJ1-2; TRBD1 agrees at 9 bases. Germline V CDR1 and CDR2: SGHRS, YFSETQ. This CDR3 is built from 14 residues. The J segment lost 6 bases and the V segment lost 0 bases, leaving 3 bases of the junction unmatched. The CDR3 spells CASSLGRDRDGYTF. The CDR3 DNA is TGCGCCAGCAGCTTGGGGCGGGACAGGGATGGCTACACCTTC.

The chain is built from TRBV6-5 and TRBJ1-2; 8 bases are a match to TRBD1. Germline lookup yields CDR1 MNHEY and CDR2 SVGAGI. The CDR3 contains 16 residues. The V and J ends lost 2 bases and 7 bases, in that order; junction bases with no gene match: 12. The CDR3 is CASSYGRGIQGAGYTF. The CDR3 region has the DNA TGTGCCAGCAGTTACGGCCGGGGTATCCAGGGGGCTGGCTACACCTTC.

The chain employs TRBV6-6 and TRBJ2-7; D perhaps matches TRBD1 (6 bases). The V and J ends lost 6 bases and 1 base respectively, with 16 bases between them. CDR3 length: 15 residues. Germline V gives CDR1 MNHNY, CDR2 SVGAGI (reference sequence). The CDR3 nucleotides are TGTGCCAGCAGCCGGGGTGGACAGTATTCCTACGAGCAGTACTTC. This encodes CASSRGGQYSYEQYF.

This CDR3 is CASTPTGRMDTQYF. The CDR3 region has the DNA TGTGCCAGCACCCCGACAGGGAGGATGGATACGCAGTATTTT. V is TRBV7-3 and J is TRBJ2-3; tentative D call: TRBD1 (7 bases). There are 14 residues in the CDR3. Germline CDR1 is SGHTA and CDR2 is FQGTGA. The ends were cut back, 7 bases at V and 6 bases at J, with 17 bases in the middle.

The chain employs TRBV30 and TRBJ2-7; TRBD2 aligns across 11 bases. The germline V gene encodes CDR1 GTSNPN and CDR2 SVGIG (reference sequence). This CDR3 comprises 18 residues. J lost 4 bases, V lost 0 bases, and 14 bases had no gene match. The CDR3 coding sequence is TGTGCCTGGAGTGTAGACCCCCGACCGGGACTAGCGGTTTACGAGCAGTACTTC. It codes for CAWSVDPRPGLAVYEQYF.

This clone was picked up one time. This sequence joins TRBV10-3 and TRBJ1-3; unclear D gene. The CDR3 is 15 amino acids. The germline V gene encodes CDR1 ENHRY and CDR2 SYGVKD. V gave up 3 bases and J gave up 0 bases, with 9 bases separating them. CDR3 loop: CAISDATDSGNTIYF. DNA of the CDR3: TGTGCCATCAGTGATGCCACGGACTCTGGAAACACCATATATTTT.

The table lists this clone with a count of one. The chain uses TRBV4-1 and TRBJ2-7; 11 bases map to TRBD2. In germline, CDR1 is MGHRA, CDR2 YSYEKL. Unmatched junction bases numbered 7, after V lost 4 bases and J lost 2 bases. The CDR3 has 16 residues. The CDR3: CASSLRGTSGAYEQYF. DNA of the CDR3: TGCGCCAGCAGCCTGAGGGGGACTAGCGGTGCCTACGAGCAGTACTTC.

This chain links TRBV6-5 with TRBJ1-3; a weak D match, TRBD1 (6 bases). V shed 0 bases and J shed 4 bases, with 10 bases lying between them. Germline loops: CDR1 MNHEY, CDR2 SVGAGI. The CDR3 runs 15 residues. This CDR3 reads CASSYSRTGGNTIYF. The CDR3 DNA follows: TGTGCCAGCAGTTACTCGAGAACAGGGGGAAACACCATATATTTT.

About this clone: The junction and the germline gene differ at one end; a read error may be behind it. The gene calls are TRBV28 and TRBJ2-4; TRBD2 agrees at 12 bases. CDR3 size: 16 residues. The germline CDR1 and CDR2 sequences are MDHEN and SYDVKM. The CDR3, as DNA: TGTGCCAGCAGTGGTTCTAGCGGGAGGGCGTTATTCCCCCGGGACTTC. Translating gives CASSGSSGRALFPRDF. The whole variable domain, filled in from reference TRBV28 and TRBJ2-4, reads DVKVTQSSRYLVKRTGEKVFLECVQDMDHENMFWYRQDPGLGLRLIYFSYDVKMKEKGDIPEGYSVSREKKERFSLILESASTNQTSMYLCASSGSSGRALFPRDFGAGTRLSVL.

V and J are TRBV28 and TRBJ1-1, with D uncertain. Between the trimmed V and J ends, which lost 5 bases and 3 bases, there was a span of 19 bases. Germline-derived CDR1 and CDR2 are MDHEN and SYDVKM. CDR3 length: 16 amino acids. For the CDR3, the DNA is TGTGCCAGCAGTACCTCACGTCCAGCACTATACACTGAAGCTTTCTTT. Its protein is CASSTSRPALYTEAFF.

The chain employs TRBV4-2 and TRBJ2-1, with 12 positions matching TRBD2. The germline V gene encodes CDR1 LGHNA and CDR2 YNFKEQ. This CDR3 spans 20 amino acids. J gave up 4 bases and V 4 bases, and 17 bases lay outside the gene matches. This chain's CDR3 is CASSPFFSTGTSGSYNEQFF. CDR3 bases: TGTGCCAGCAGCCCATTCTTTTCAACCGGGACTAGCGGGTCGTACAATGAGCAGTTCTTC.

The chain recombines TRBV11-3 with TRBJ2-6; no clear D gene. Germline assignment: CDR1 SGHNT and CDR2 YENEEA. The CDR3 consists of 16 residues. V lost 4 bases, J lost 0 bases, and 10 bases lay in between. CDR3 in amino acids: CASSSSVGSGANVLTF. The CDR3 DNA is TGTGCCAGCAGCTCCTCCGTCGGCTCTGGGGCCAACGTCCTGACTTTC.

On this clone itself: Other DNA sequences in the same sample also yield this CDR3. The gene calls are TRBV3-1 (or the pseudogene TRBV3-2) and TRBJ2-5; 8 bases are shared with TRBD1. V was pared by 4 bases and J by 2 bases, with 3 bases of the junction left unmatched. CDR3 size: 14 residues. Germline V gives CDR1 LGHDT, CDR2 YNNKEL (reference sequence). CDR3 region: CASSPRTGQETQYF. In nucleotides, the CDR3 is TGTGCCAGCAGCCCCCGGACAGGGCAAGAGACCCAGTACTTC.

The V call is TRBV29-1, the J call TRBJ2-7, with TRBD1 identical over 10 bases. The CDR3 sequence is 13 residues long. The trim removed 8 bases at V and 1 base at J, leaving 5 bases unmatched. Germline CDR1 and CDR2: SQVTM and ANQGSEA. The CDR3 region has the DNA TGCAGCACCGGGGGACAGGGGTCCTACGAGCAGTACTTC. Its translation is CSTGGQGSYEQYF.

The chain uses TRBV7-3 and TRBJ2-1, with D possibly matching TRBD2 (5 bases). V was trimmed by 0 bases and J by 13 bases, leaving 13 bases between them. CDR1 is SGHTA, CDR2 FQGTGA, per germline. The CDR3 sequence is 13 residues long. As DNA, the CDR3 is TGTGCCAGCAGCTTAACGGTGGAGGACTCTCAGTTCTTC. This encodes CASSLTVEDSQFF.

This clone was seen only a few times. This chain connects TRBV5-1 to TRBJ1-2; 8 bases map to TRBD1. The junction had 9 bases not matched to a gene; V was cut back by 4 bases and J by 1 base. Per the germline V gene, CDR1 is SGHRS and CDR2 is YFSETQ. The CDR3 length is 16 residues. The CDR3 nucleotides are TGCGCCAGCAGCGGCGGACAGGGCCAGGATAACTATGGCTACACCTTC. It encodes CASSGGQGQDNYGYTF.

The rearrangement uses TRBV28 and TRBJ2-7; D uncertain. This CDR3 has 10 amino acids. V was pared by 6 bases and J by 4 bases, with 4 bases between. Germline loops: CDR1 MDHEN, CDR2 SYDVKM. The CDR3 DNA reads as TGTGCCAGCAGCAAGTACGAGCAGTACTTC. Translating it yields CASSKYEQYF.

This chain uses TRBV7-2 with TRBJ1-2, with a tentative D call TRBD1 (6 bases). CDR3 length: 16 residues. Germline V gene lookup returns CDR1 SGHTA and CDR2 FQGNSA. Trimming shortened V by 3 bases and J by 4 bases, and 18 bases separated the two germline ends. CDR3 sequence (DNA): TGTGCCAGCAGCTTGGGGGGGGGCCCTCCCATCTATGGCTACACCTTC. Its protein product is CASSLGGGPPIYGYTF. The whole variable domain, remainder taken from reference TRBV7-2 and TRBJ1-2, is GAGVSQSPSNKVTEKGKDVELRCDPISGHTALYWYRQSLGQGLEFLIYFQGNSAPDKSGLPSDRFSAERTGGSVSTLTIQRTQQEDSAVYLCASSLGGGPPIYGYTFGSGTRLTVV.

The chain recombines TRBV19 with TRBJ1-2; 8 bases match TRBD1. The CDR3 has 15 amino acids. In germline, CDR1 is LNHDA, CDR2 SQIVND (reference sequence). The V segment lost 5 bases and the J segment 4 bases; nucleotides outside the gene matches: 9. DNA for the CDR3: TGTGCCAGTAGTCCAGACAGGGGTCGGGGCTATGGCTACACCTTC. It yields the protein CASSPDRGRGYGYTF. Looking up the rest from reference TRBV19 and TRBJ1-2 gives the full variable domain: DGGITQSPKYLFRKEGQNVTLSCEQNLNHDAMYWYRQDPGQGLRLIYYSQIVNDFQKGDIAEGYSVSREKKESFPLTVTSAQKNPTAFYLCASSPDRGRGYGYTFGSGTRLTVV.

V gene TRBV28 combines with J gene TRBJ1-5; maybe TRBD1 (6 bases). Germline assignment: CDR1 MDHEN and CDR2 SYDVKM. V lost 6 bases, J lost 3 bases, and 27 bases lay in between. This CDR3 has 19 residues. The CDR3 sequence is CASRQEKSRDNPYNQPQHF. The CDR3 DNA follows: TGTGCCAGCAGGCAAGAAAAAAGCCGGGACAACCCCTACAATCAGCCCCAGCATTTT.

V is TRBV9 and J is TRBJ2-2, with TRBD2 matching over 8 bases. Germline V gene data show CDR1 as SGDLS and CDR2 as YYNGEE. CDR3 size: 13 residues. Losses at the gene ends were 5 bases for V and 3 bases for J; bases not matched to a gene: 0. This chain's CDR3 is CASRLADTGELFF. The CDR3 region has the DNA TGTGCCAGCAGACTAGCGGACACCGGGGAGCTGTTTTTT.

This chain joins TRBV18 and TRBJ2-7; the match to TRBD1 covers 12 bases. In germline, CDR1 is KGHSH, CDR2 LQKENI. This CDR3 contains 15 residues. The V gene end was trimmed by 3 bases and the J gene end by 2 bases; junction bases not matched to a gene: 2. CDR3 amino acids: CASSPGQGATYEQYF. The CDR3 DNA reads as TGTGCCAGCTCACCGGGACAGGGGGCGACCTACGAGCAGTACTTC.

The chain joins TRBV5-1 to TRBJ1-1; no firm D call. Germline assignment: CDR1 SGHRS and CDR2 YFSETQ. V was pared by 1 base and J by 1 base, with 5 bases between. The CDR3 is made up of 13 amino acids. The CDR3 nucleotides are TGCGCCAGCAGCTTGTGGGAGAACACTGAAGCTTTCTTT. It is translated as CASSLWENTEAFF.

The chain employs TRBV5-5 and TRBJ2-7; TRBD2 agrees at 10 bases. Germline V gives CDR1 SGHKS, CDR2 YYEKEE (reference sequence). Trimming removed 4 bases from V and 6 bases from J; junction bases left unmatched: 10. The CDR3 contains 15 residues. The CDR3 nucleotides are TGTGCCAGCAGCCTACGAGCGGGAGGGCCTTTCGAGCAGTACTTC. It encodes CASSLRAGGPFEQYF. Based on the CDR3 plus reference TRBV5-5 and TRBJ2-7, the full variable domain is DAGVTQSPTHLIKTRGQQVTLRCSPISGHKSVSWYQQVLGQGPQFIFQYYEKEERGRGNFPDRFSARQFPNYSSELNVNALLLGDSALYLCASSLRAGGPFEQYFGPGTRLTVT.

V and J are TRBV2 and TRBJ1-1; no clear D gene. CDR3 length: 12 residues. Trimming removed 8 bases from V and 1 base from J, with 8 bases in between. Germline assignment: CDR1 SNHLY and CDR2 FYNNEI. This chain's CDR3 is CASSAENTEAFF. Here the CDR3 DNA reads TGTGCCAGCTCAGCCGAGAACACTGAAGCTTTCTTT.

The chain has TRBV6-5 and TRBJ2-5, with a tentative D call TRBD1 (6 bases). Trimming pared 6 bases from V and 2 bases from J, leaving 10 bases between. The CDR3 is made up of 13 amino acids. Germline values: CDR1 MNHEY, CDR2 SVGAGI. CDR3 residues: CASSTGWQETQYF. CDR3 DNA: TGTGCCAGCAGCACAGGGTGGCAAGAGACCCAGTACTTC.